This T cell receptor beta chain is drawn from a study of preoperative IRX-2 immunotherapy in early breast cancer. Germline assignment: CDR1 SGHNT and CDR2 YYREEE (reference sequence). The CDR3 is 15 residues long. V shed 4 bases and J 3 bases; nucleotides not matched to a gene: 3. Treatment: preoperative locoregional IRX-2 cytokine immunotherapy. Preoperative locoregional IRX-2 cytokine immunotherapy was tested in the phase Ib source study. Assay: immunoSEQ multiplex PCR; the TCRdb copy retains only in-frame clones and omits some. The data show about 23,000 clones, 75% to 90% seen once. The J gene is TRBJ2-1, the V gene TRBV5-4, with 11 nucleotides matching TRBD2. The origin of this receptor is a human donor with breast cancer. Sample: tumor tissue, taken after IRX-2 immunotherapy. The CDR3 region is CASSKTSGGYNEQFF. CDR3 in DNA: TGTGCCAGCAGCAAAACTAGCGGGGGCTACAATGAGCAGTTCTTC.